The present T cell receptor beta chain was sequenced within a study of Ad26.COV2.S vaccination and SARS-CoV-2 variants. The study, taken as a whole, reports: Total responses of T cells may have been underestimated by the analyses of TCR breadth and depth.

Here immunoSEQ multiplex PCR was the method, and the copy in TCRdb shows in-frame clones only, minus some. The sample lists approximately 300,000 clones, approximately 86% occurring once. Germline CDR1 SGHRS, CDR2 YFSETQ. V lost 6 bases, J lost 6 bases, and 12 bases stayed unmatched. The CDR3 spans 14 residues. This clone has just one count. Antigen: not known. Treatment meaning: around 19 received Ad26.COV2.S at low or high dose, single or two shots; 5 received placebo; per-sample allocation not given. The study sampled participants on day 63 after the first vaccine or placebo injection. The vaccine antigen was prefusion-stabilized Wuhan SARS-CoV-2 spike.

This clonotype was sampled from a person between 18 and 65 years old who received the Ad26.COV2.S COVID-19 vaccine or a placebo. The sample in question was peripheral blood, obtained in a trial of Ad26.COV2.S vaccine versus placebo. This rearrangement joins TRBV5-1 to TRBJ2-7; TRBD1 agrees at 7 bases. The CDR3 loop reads CASTSSGQSAEQYF. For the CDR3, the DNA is TGCGCCAGCACCTCTTCGGGACAGTCAGCCGAGCAGTACTTC.